What follows describes a single T cell receptor (beta chain). Germline loops: CDR1 GTSNPN, CDR2 SVGIG (reference sequence). The trim removed 1 base at V and 4 bases at J, leaving 3 bases unmatched. This CDR3 is built from 13 residues. The data are from a study of patients and donors after allogeneic stem cell transplantation. Via MiXCR, TCRdb re-called the RT-PCR reads, giving one row per CDR3 protein. Here the sample spans about 96,000 distinct CDR3 sequences, roughly 48% being singletons. The genes are TRBV30 and TRBJ1-2; 7 bases agree with TRBD1. Sequencing was performed on blood, either unsorted or a sorted T cell fraction (not recorded which). This receptor was identified in a human donor who was either an allogeneic HSCT recipient or a stem cell or donor lymphocyte infusion donor (not recorded which). It is not recorded whose cells these are; they may come from a transplant donor. CDR3 sequence (DNA): TGTGCCTGGAGTGCGGACAGGACCTATGGCTACACCTTC. Its translation is CAWSADRTYGYTF. Using reference TRBV30 and TRBJ1-2 for the parts outside the CDR3, the full variable domain is SQTIHQWPATLVQPVGSPLSLECTVEGTSNPNLYWYRQAAGRGLQLLFYSVGIGQISSEVPQNLSASRPQDRQFILSSKKLLLSDSGFYLCAWSADRTYGYTFGSGTRLTVV.